Sequencing of this TCR beta chain was carried out in a study of blood T cell repertoires in COVID-19. Study-level information: COVID-19 samples from acute and convalescent phases originated in the United States, Italy and Spain.

As originally analysed: Reference gene primer amplification gave estimated nucleated cell counts. Only in-frame clones appear in the TCRdb table, and some are missing; sequencing was by immunoSEQ multiplex PCR. V and J calls and clone size come straight from that table; D and trimming were deduced from the DNA. Here the sample spans around 56,000 clones, approximately 87% being singletons. The clonotype originates from a man in his sixties with active or convalescent COVID-19. The material sequenced was peripheral blood.

CDR3 amino acids: CASSLTPAERNTEAFF. CDR3 sequence (DNA): TGCGCCAGCAGCTTAACCCCGGCGGAGAGGAACACTGAAGCTTTCTTT. The rearrangement joins TRBV5-1 to TRBJ1-1; D is undetermined. This CDR3 comprises 16 residues. Germline loops: CDR1 SGHRS, CDR2 YFSETQ. Trimming took off 2 bases at V and 1 base at J, with 15 bases between the two ends.